The 24 T cell receptor beta chains presented below share a single source sample, sequenced in a study of blood T cells in healthy people across ages. Through a sample-barcoded 5' primer and a J-beta primer mix, a second PCR was run for roughly 6 to 12 cycles. TCRdb reprocessed the 5' RACE reads with MiXCR, giving one entry per CDR3 protein. Counted here are approximately 1.5 million distinct CDR3 sequences, about 31% occurring once; the ten biggest clones make up about 11%. Sequenced: blood. The receptor source for this set is a woman aged 25 to 45 in good health.

V is TRBV29-1 and J is TRBJ1-2; D gene ambiguous. The germline V and J ends were trimmed by 6 bases and 4 bases, with 9 bases remaining between them. The CDR3 contains 11 residues. CDR1 SQVTM and CDR2 ANQGSEA come from the germline V gene. The DNA of the CDR3 is TGCAGCGTCCTAACTCGCTATGGCTACACCTTC. Translation gives CSVLTRYGYTF.

The chain uses TRBV20-1 and TRBJ1-2; 7 bases agree with TRBD1. The CDR3 is 17 residues long. V shed 0 bases and J 3 bases; nucleotides not matched to a gene: 13. Germline values: CDR1 DFQATT, CDR2 SNEGSKA (reference sequence). The CDR3 coding sequence is TGCAGTGCTAGAGACCTTCTAACCGGGACAGACCACTATGGCTACACCTTC. Translation: CSARDLLTGTDHYGYTF.

The chain's CDR3 is CSVEGSGKRSTEAFF. The CDR3 nucleotides are TGCAGCGTTGAAGGCTCCGGGAAGAGGAGCACTGAAGCTTTCTTT. The rearrangement uses TRBV29-1 and TRBJ1-1; D is undetermined. CDR3 length: 15 residues. Trimming shortened V by 1 base and J by 4 bases, and 16 bases separated the two germline ends. Germline loops: CDR1 SQVTM, CDR2 ANQGSEA. Full variable domain (missing parts from reference TRBV29-1 and TRBJ1-1): SAVISQKPSRDICQRGTSLTIQCQVDSQVTMMFWYRQQPGQSLTLIATANQGSEATYESGFVIDKFPISRPNLTFSTLTVSNMSPEDSSIYLCSVEGSGKRSTEAFFGQGTRLTVV.

The sample holds many counts of this clonotype. The chain couples TRBV20-1 to TRBJ1-5, with D tentatively TRBD1 (5 bases). CDR1 DFQATT and CDR2 SNEGSKA come from the germline V gene (reference sequence). CDR3 length equals 13 residues. V shed 3 bases and J shed 0 bases, with 6 bases lying between them. The CDR3 DNA sequence: TGCAGTGCTAGGACAGATAGCAATCAGCCCCAGCATTTT. Protein: CSARTDSNQPQHF.

In the case of this clonotype: Given a much more abundant clone one base away, this may be a read error. The chain couples TRBV28 to TRBJ2-7; D may be TRBD2 (5 bases). The DNA end is a closer match to TRBJ2-5, so the J assignment may be wrong. The germline gives CDR1 MDHEN, CDR2 SYDVKM. CDR3 length equals 14 residues. The CDR3 DNA reads as TGTGACAGCAGCTCTCCCTCCCCGGGGGAGACCCAGTACTTC. This gives the protein CDSSSPSPGETQYF.

The chain couples TRBV5-4 to TRBJ2-1; 8 bases map to TRBD2. The CDR3 runs 14 residues. Germline V gene sequence: CDR1 SGHNT, CDR2 YYREEE (reference sequence). Trimming at V came to 0 bases and at J to 6 bases, leaving 2 bases not matched to a gene. As DNA, the CDR3 is TGTGCCAGCAGCTTGGAGACTAGCGCCAATGAGCAGTTCTTC. The encoded protein is CASSLETSANEQFF.

J is TRBJ1-5 and V is TRBV5-1, with D perhaps matching TRBD1 (6 bases). Germline V CDR1 and CDR2: SGHRS, YFSETQ. This CDR3 spans 17 amino acids. Between the trimmed V and J ends, which lost 0 bases and 1 base, there was a span of 14 bases. CDR3 coding DNA: TGCGCCAGCAGCTTGGACAGGACAGCGGAGAGCAATCAGCCCCAGCATTTT. Amino acid sequence: CASSLDRTAESNQPQHF.

The chain couples TRBV20-1 to TRBJ2-1; TRBD2 aligns across 12 bases. Germline CDR1 and CDR2: DFQATT and SNEGSKA (reference sequence). This CDR3 is built from 18 residues. Trimming cost V 5 bases and J 0 bases; bases outside gene matches: 11. This CDR3 reads CSALTSGSVASSYNEQFF. The CDR3 DNA is TGCAGTGCTTTGACTAGCGGGAGCGTAGCTAGCTCCTACAATGAGCAGTTCTTC.

V usage is TRBV9 and J usage is TRBJ1-1; D not certain. This CDR3 has 12 amino acids. Germline loops: CDR1 SGDLS, CDR2 YYNGEE. Between the trimmed V and J ends, which lost 0 bases and 3 bases, there was a span of 3 bases. In nucleotides, the CDR3 is TGTGCCAGCAGCGTAGATGACACTGAAGCTTTCTTT. Its translation: CASSVDDTEAFF.

This clonotype was detected a few times. V gene TRBV20-1 combines with J gene TRBJ1-2, with D uncertain. CDR3 length: 10 residues. V was shortened by 5 bases and J by 7 bases, with 8 bases between the two germline ends. Germline V gives CDR1 DFQATT, CDR2 SNEGSKA (reference sequence). The CDR3 spells CSARRGGYTF. CDR3 in DNA: TGCAGTGCTCGGAGAGGTGGCTACACCTTC.

The V call is TRBV20-1, the J call TRBJ2-5, with 8 bases matching TRBD2. The CDR3 consists of 15 residues. V lost 0 bases, J lost 1 base, and 4 bases stayed unmatched. The germline gives CDR1 DFQATT, CDR2 SNEGSKA (reference sequence). The CDR3 spells CSARDRAGGQETQYF. CDR3 DNA: TGCAGTGCTAGAGATCGGGCGGGGGGCCAAGAGACCCAGTACTTC.

The V call is TRBV6-2 or TRBV6-3, the J call TRBJ1-1; maybe TRBD1 (6 bases). There are 14 residues in the CDR3. Trimming cost V 7 bases and J 5 bases, with 17 bases left between them. Germline V gene data show CDR1 as MNHEY and CDR2 as SVGEGT. CDR3 protein: CASKEGGPRTEAFF. CDR3 DNA sequence: TGTGCCAGCAAGGAGGGGGGCCCTAGGACTGAAGCTTTCTTT.

This clonotype has a count of ten or more. The V gene is TRBV3-1, the J gene TRBJ2-7; 7 bases align to TRBD1. The trim removed 2 bases at V and 4 bases at J, leaving 5 bases unmatched. The CDR3 covers 14 residues. Germline-derived CDR1 and CDR2 are LGHDT and YNNKEL (reference sequence). The CDR3 here is CASSQTGQVYEQYF. CDR3 bases: TGTGCCAGCAGCCAAACAGGACAGGTTTACGAGCAGTACTTC.

The V gene is TRBV7-2, the J gene TRBJ2-7; D is unresolved. Germline V lookup: CDR1 SGHTA, CDR2 FQGNSA. The germline V and J ends were trimmed by 3 bases and 0 bases, with 9 bases remaining between them. This CDR3 is built from 14 residues. The CDR3 region is CASSFNYGSYEQYF. In DNA, the CDR3 is TGTGCCAGCAGCTTCAATTACGGCTCCTACGAGCAGTACTTC. The complete variable domain, with remaining parts taken from reference TRBV7-2 and TRBJ2-7, reads GAGVSQSPSNKVTEKGKDVELRCDPISGHTALYWYRQSLGQGLEFLIYFQGNSAPDKSGLPSDRFSAERTGGSVSTLTIQRTQQEDSAVYLCASSFNYGSYEQYFGPGTRLTVT.

The chain has TRBV20-1 and TRBJ2-1; D ambiguous. Germline V CDR1 and CDR2: DFQATT, SNEGSKA (reference sequence). With 3 bases removed from V and 8 bases from J, the gap between germline ends came to 11 bases. The CDR3 totals 12 residues. Here the CDR3 reads CSASKGYHEQFF. CDR3 sequence (DNA): TGCAGTGCTAGCAAAGGGTACCATGAGCAGTTCTTC.

Remarks on this clonotype: One junction end does not reproduce the germline sequence, and a read error may be involved. The rearrangement uses TRBV12-3 or TRBV12-4 and TRBJ2-7; D might be TRBD1 (5 bases). This CDR3 is built from 14 residues. This CDR3 reads CASSCPGSYYGQYF. In nucleotides, the CDR3 is TGTGCCAGCAGTTGCCCAGGGTCATACTACGGGCAGTACTTC.

CDR3 bases: TGTGCCAGCAGCAGGTCAAGGACCCAGTACTTC. Its protein product is CASSRSRTQYF. V is TRBV7-2 and J is TRBJ2-5; D uncertain. The V gene lost 5 bases and the J gene lost 7 bases, with 8 bases spanning the gap. From germline, CDR1 is SGHTA and CDR2 FQGNSA. The CDR3 has 11 amino acids. The full variable domain, with the rest looked up from reference TRBV7-2 and TRBJ2-5, is GAGVSQSPSNKVTEKGKDVELRCDPISGHTALYWYRQSLGQGLEFLIYFQGNSAPDKSGLPSDRFSAERTGGSVSTLTIQRTQQEDSAVYLCASSRSRTQYFGPGTRLLVL.

This clonotype was counted between two and nine times. This rearrangement joins TRBV4-1 to TRBJ1-2; the D gene is possibly TRBD1 (5 bases). CDR1 is MGHRA and CDR2 is YSYEKL in the germline V gene. V was pared by 4 bases and J by 1 base, with 22 bases between. The CDR3 length is 18 residues. CDR3 in amino acids: CASSLRAGTTTGNYGYTF. CDR3 coding DNA: TGCGCCAGCAGCCTACGTGCCGGGACCACAACGGGTAACTATGGCTACACCTTC.

This clonotype was observed a handful of times. The chain links TRBV6-4 to TRBJ1-1; no definite D call. Trimming pared 6 bases from V and 1 base from J, leaving 9 bases between. The germline gives CDR1 MRHNA, CDR2 SNTAGT. The CDR3 has 13 residues. The CDR3 DNA reads as TGTGCCAGCAGGGCCCAATGGAACACTGAAGCTTTCTTT. Encoded protein: CASRAQWNTEAFF.

This clonotype was counted at least ten times. The CDR3: CASSLSGSGGYGYTF. The CDR3 DNA follows: TGTGCCAGCAGTTTATCAGGGTCAGGAGGCTATGGCTACACCTTC. This chain joins TRBV27 and TRBJ1-2; D gene ambiguous. The CDR3 is 15 amino acids. The germline V gene has CDR1 MNHEY and CDR2 SMNVEV (reference sequence). V shed 0 bases and J shed 4 bases, with 12 bases lying between them.

Many counts were recorded for this clonotype. V is TRBV10-3 and J is TRBJ2-1, with D possibly called TRBD1 or TRBD2 (5 bases each). Germline V gene sequence: CDR1 ENHRY, CDR2 SYGVKD. V dropped 4 bases and J dropped 10 bases, with 17 bases sitting between them. The CDR3 spans 14 residues. The CDR3 sequence: CAISGPLSRGEQFF. The CDR3 DNA reads as TGTGCCATCAGTGGGCCCCTTTCGAGGGGCGAGCAGTTCTTC.

This clonotype came up once. This chain links TRBV6-2 or TRBV6-3 with TRBJ1-5; 8 bases match TRBD1. V gave up 3 bases and J gave up 4 bases; unmatched junction bases: 5. CDR1 and CDR2 (germline): MNHEY, SVGEGT. The CDR3 sequence is 15 residues long. The CDR3 bases are TGTGCCAGCAGTTATGCGACAGGGGCAAATCAGCCCCAGCATTTT. Protein sequence: CASSYATGANQPQHF.

This clonotype has a count of ten or more. The V and J genes are TRBV5-1 and TRBJ2-5; TRBD1 agrees at 7 bases. CDR3 length: 14 residues. Per the germline V gene, CDR1 is SGHRS and CDR2 is YFSETQ. V was clipped by 2 bases and J by 3 bases; unmatched bases: 4. DNA of the CDR3: TGCGCCAGCAGCTTAGGGACAGCAAAAGAGACCCAGTACTTC. Its protein product is CASSLGTAKETQYF.

This clonotype was counted between two and nine times. The chain links TRBV3-1 to TRBJ1-1, with 7 nucleotides matching TRBD1. The CDR3 runs 15 residues. Germline V gene data show CDR1 as LGHDT and CDR2 as YNNKEL (reference sequence). V dropped 1 base and J dropped 4; count of bases not matched to a gene: 6. The CDR3 here is CASSQARGGSTEAFF. CDR3 in DNA: TGTGCCAGCAGCCAAGCCAGGGGGGGAAGCACTGAAGCTTTCTTT.